This TCR beta chain was captured in a study of blood T cells in healthy people across ages. This clonotype was found a few times. The V and J ends lost 5 bases and 12 bases, in that order; junction bases with no gene match: 10. The CDR3 loop spans 15 amino acids. In germline, CDR1 is SGHTA, CDR2 FQGNSA. Sample-barcoded 5' priming and a J-beta primer mix drove a second PCR of about 6 to 12 cycles. Sequencing yielded, for each sample, at least 3 million paired-end reads carrying CDR3. In TCRdb, the 5' RACE reads were re-called with MiXCR into one record per CDR3 protein. This sample carries 720,000 or so distinct CDR3 sequences, roughly 41% of them seen once, and the ten largest clones take around 30%.

The chain carries TRBV7-2 and TRBJ2-7; 16 positions agree with TRBD2. The sequencing input was blood. The sequence came from a man older than 75 in good health. The CDR3 sequence: CASSVTGTSGGAGYF. The CDR3 DNA sequence: TGTGCCAGCAGCGTTACCGGGACTAGCGGGGGGGCAGGGTACTTC.